A single sample gave rise to the 2 T cell receptor beta chains below, sequenced in a study of CD8 T cells in ankylosing spondylitis. Findings of the study overall: Fewer than ten highly homologous variants made up a TCR beta motif that seemed to typify ankylosing spondylitis blood.

TCRdb recomputed calls from the 5' RACE reads with MiXCR, one row per CDR3 protein. The repertoire holds under 950,000 distinct CDR3 sequences, with over 15% as singletons. The antigens for these receptors are not known. The specimen sequenced was blood, either unsorted or a sorted T cell fraction (not recorded which). The receptors were sampled from a male donor with ankylosing spondylitis.

V and J are TRBV12-3 or TRBV12-4 and TRBJ2-2, with 7 bases lining up with TRBD1. V dropped 4 bases and J dropped 1; count of bases not matched to a gene: 6. The CDR3 consists of 16 residues. Written as DNA, the CDR3 is TGTGCCAGCAGTTCCCACCGGACAGGGAACACCGGGGAGCTGTTTTTT. It encodes CASSSHRTGNTGELFF.

The J gene is TRBJ2-3, the V gene TRBV5-1, with a possible D match to TRBD2 (6 bases). The CDR3 covers 16 residues. V lost 1 base, J lost 5 bases, and 17 bases lay in between. Germline-derived CDR1 and CDR2 are SGHRS and YFSETQ. The CDR3 sequence: CASSLLGGTRIDTQYF. For the CDR3, the DNA is TGCGCCAGCAGCTTGCTGGGGGGAACCCGGATAGATACGCAGTATTTT. Full variable domain (missing parts from reference TRBV5-1 and TRBJ2-3): KAGVTQTPRYLIKTRGQQVTLSCSPISGHRSVSWYQQTPGQGLQFLFEYFSETQRNKGNFPGRFSGRQFSNSRSEMNVSTLELGDSALYLCASSLLGGTRIDTQYFGPGTRLTVL.